The 25 T cell receptor beta chains below were found in one sample sequenced in a study of shared clonotypes between healthy human individuals. Repertoires were generated with immunoSEQ multiplex PCR, while TCRdb's copy carries only in-frame clones and drops some. The sample lists some 2,500,000 clones, 92% seen once, with about 0.36% in the top ten. Sample: naive CD4+ T cells from PBMCs. Documented subset: CD45RA+ positively selected. These receptors came from a man in his late teens or twenties in good health. Some clones in this sample may be carry-over from other donors' samples.

The chain has TRBV6-5 and TRBJ2-7, with D perhaps given as TRBD1 or TRBD2 (5 bases each). CDR1 is MNHEY and CDR2 is SVGAGI in the germline V gene. Between the trimmed V and J ends, which lost 0 bases and 2 bases, there was a span of 14 bases. The CDR3 runs 16 residues. CDR3 loop: CASSYSKGSRTYEQYF. The CDR3 bases are TGTGCCAGCAGTTACTCGAAGGGGAGTCGCACCTACGAGCAGTACTTC.

Only one count was recorded for this clone. The V call is TRBV5-1, the J call TRBJ2-2; D gene ambiguous. The V gene lost 0 bases and the J gene lost 7 bases, with 7 bases spanning the gap. Germline lookup yields CDR1 SGHRS and CDR2 YFSETQ. This CDR3 is 13 amino acids long. The CDR3 DNA is TGCGCCAGCAGCTTGGAGGGCGGCGGGGAGCTGTTTTTT. This translates into CASSLEGGGELFF.

A single count supports this clone. At the DNA level, this CDR3 is encoded by other sequences in the same sample as well. The gene calls are TRBV29-1 and TRBJ1-5, with D uncertain. This CDR3 has 12 residues. Looked up from germline, CDR1 is SQVTM and CDR2 is ANQGSEA. The V and J ends lost 4 bases and 2 bases respectively, with 6 bases between them. This chain's CDR3 is CSVGDGNQPQHF. The CDR3 DNA reads TGCAGCGTTGGGGATGGCAATCAGCCCCAGCATTTT.

For this clone: Different DNA sequences within this sample yield the same CDR3. The rearrangement joins TRBV12-5 to TRBJ2-2, with a tentative D call TRBD2 (5 bases). CDR1 and CDR2 from the germline V gene are LGHNT and FRNRAP. V shed 6 bases and J shed 3 bases, with 20 bases lying between them. This CDR3 has 17 amino acids. The CDR3 sequence: CASGRGRGSGDTGELFF. CDR3 DNA: TGTGCTAGTGGCCGGGGAAGAGGGAGCGGAGACACCGGGGAGCTGTTTTTT.

This chain connects TRBV5-1 to TRBJ2-7; no clear D gene. Trimming took 4 bases from V and 5 from J, leaving 16 bases between them. The CDR3 spans 14 residues. Looked up from germline, CDR1 is SGHRS and CDR2 is YFSETQ. The CDR3 nucleotides are TGCGCCAGCAGCGCGGACGGATTTGCGAACGAGCAGTACTTC. Protein: CASSADGFANEQYF.

DNA of the CDR3: TGCGCCAGCAGCTTGGCCCCAGGGATGAACACTGAAGCTTTCTTT. Encoded protein: CASSLAPGMNTEAFF. The chain has TRBV5-1 and TRBJ1-1; a weak D match, TRBD1 (5 bases). Germline CDR1 SGHRS, CDR2 YFSETQ. This CDR3 region has 15 residues. V was cut by 0 bases and J by 0 bases, with 9 bases left in between. Drawing the rest from reference TRBV5-1 and TRBJ1-1, the complete variable domain is KAGVTQTPRYLIKTRGQQVTLSCSPISGHRSVSWYQQTPGQGLQFLFEYFSETQRNKGNFPGRFSGRQFSNSRSEMNVSTLELGDSALYLCASSLAPGMNTEAFFGQGTRLTVV.

V is TRBV19 and J is TRBJ2-2, with TRBD1 matching 10 bases. Trimming cost V 4 bases and J 1 base; bases outside gene matches: 0. This CDR3 has 15 residues. In germline, CDR1 is LNHDA, CDR2 SQIVND (reference sequence). CDR3 DNA sequence: TGTGCCAGTAGTAGGGACAGGGGGAACACCGGGGAGCTGTTTTTT. It is translated as CASSRDRGNTGELFF. Variable domain in full (rest from reference TRBV19 and TRBJ2-2): DGGITQSPKYLFRKEGQNVTLSCEQNLNHDAMYWYRQDPGQGLRLIYYSQIVNDFQKGDIAEGYSVSREKKESFPLTVTSAQKNPTAFYLCASSRDRGNTGELFFGEGSRLTVL.

The sample holds a few counts of this clone. The rearrangement uses TRBV28 and TRBJ1-5; 7 bases fit TRBD1. The CDR3 extends over 16 amino acids. The V and J ends lost 5 bases and 0 bases, in that order; junction bases with no gene match: 7. Germline lookup yields CDR1 MDHEN and CDR2 SYDVKM. CDR3 coding DNA: TGTGCCAGCAGTCTCACAACAGGGGATAGCAATCAGCCCCAGCATTTT. Residues: CASSLTTGDSNQPQHF.

The rearrangement joins TRBV6-6 to TRBJ2-7, with 8 bases lining up with TRBD2. This CDR3 spans 15 amino acids. CDR1 and CDR2 (germline): MNHNY, SVGAGI (reference sequence). V was clipped by 0 bases and J by 9 bases; unmatched bases: 10. DNA for the CDR3: TGTGCCAGCAGTTACTCCCCGATCCGCCGGGAGGGGCAGTACTTC. Encoded protein: CASSYSPIRREGQYF.

The rearrangement joins TRBV5-8 to TRBJ2-7; D is unresolved. Looked up from germline, CDR1 is SGHTS and CDR2 is YDEGEE. The V and J ends lost 3 bases and 2 bases respectively, with 9 bases between them. The CDR3 loop spans 13 amino acids. The DNA of the CDR3 is TGTGCCAGCAGCTACGGCCCGACCTACGAGCAGTACTTC. This gives the protein CASSYGPTYEQYF. The full variable domain, completed using reference TRBV5-8 and TRBJ2-7, is EAGVTQSPTHLIKTRGQQATLRCSPISGHTSVYWYQQALGLGLQFLLWYDEGEERNRGNFPPRFSGRQFPNYSSELNVNALELEDSALYLCASSYGPTYEQYFGPGTRLTVT.

Comments on this clone: This same CDR3 is encoded by further DNA sequences in the sample. The chain uses TRBV18 and TRBJ2-7; D is perhaps TRBD2 (7 bases). V was cut by 0 bases and J by 2 bases, with 11 bases left in between. CDR3 length: 15 amino acids. From germline, CDR1 is KGHSH and CDR2 LQKENI. This CDR3 is CASSPPGGQTYEQYF. As DNA, the CDR3 is TGTGCCAGCTCACCACCCGGGGGGCAAACCTACGAGCAGTACTTC.

Only one count was recorded for this clone. The chain carries TRBV6-5 and TRBJ2-6; D tentatively fits TRBD1 or TRBD2 (6 bases each). Germline CDR1 MNHEY, CDR2 SVGAGI. CDR3 size: 15 residues. V was pared by 5 bases and J by 2 bases, with 10 bases between. The DNA for the CDR3 is TGTGCCAGCAGTCTAGGGGGGCCTGGGGCCAACGTCCTGACTTTC. Translating it yields CASSLGGPGANVLTF.

The chain is built from TRBV11-2 and TRBJ2-7; possibly TRBD1 or TRBD2 for D (5 bases each). The V and J ends lost 2 bases and 0 bases respectively, with 20 bases between them. Germline CDR1 reads SGHAT; CDR2 reads FQNNGV. CDR3 length equals 18 residues. CDR3 sequence (DNA): TGTGCCAGCAGCTTACCAAAAACCCCGGGACGAAACTCCTACGAGCAGTACTTC. This gives the protein CASSLPKTPGRNSYEQYF.

The chain has TRBV7-8 and TRBJ1-1; 7 bases align to TRBD1. The trim removed 5 bases at V and 0 bases at J, leaving 9 bases unmatched. The germline CDR1 and CDR2 sequences are SGHVS and FQNEAQ. This CDR3 is built from 16 residues. CDR3 coding DNA: TGTGCCAGCAGCCCCTTAGGACAGGCTCTGAACACTGAAGCTTTCTTT. Translating gives CASSPLGQALNTEAFF.

The chain joins TRBV7-3 to TRBJ2-1, with D tentatively TRBD1 or TRBD2 (6 bases each). Germline loops: CDR1 SGHTA, CDR2 FQGTGA. The CDR3 extends over 14 amino acids. Trimming removed 5 bases from V and 8 bases from J, with 16 bases in between. Here the CDR3 reads CASSTDWGADEQFF. As DNA, the CDR3 is TGTGCCAGCAGCACCGATTGGGGGGCAGATGAGCAGTTCTTC.

Comment on this clone: Distinct nucleotide sequences in the sample also encode this CDR3. The V call is TRBV11-3, the J call TRBJ2-2; D unresolved. The CDR3 sequence is 12 residues long. The V and J ends lost 1 base and 6 bases respectively, with 3 bases between them. Germline values: CDR1 SGHNT, CDR2 YENEEA. CDR3 residues: CASSLVAGELFF. Written as DNA, the CDR3 is TGTGCCAGCAGCTTAGTCGCCGGGGAGCTGTTTTTT.

This chain joins TRBV10-3 and TRBJ2-1; 10 bases fit TRBD1. V lost 6 bases and J lost 9; bases outside the gene matches: 11. The CDR3 runs 15 residues. CDR1 is ENHRY and CDR2 is SYGVKD in the germline V gene. Here the CDR3 DNA reads TGTGCCATCAGAGAAACCGGGACAGGGGTCGGTGAGCAGTTCTTC. Translation gives CAIRETGTGVGEQFF.

V gene TRBV7-8 combines with J gene TRBJ1-1; D not resolved. There are 16 residues in the CDR3. Germline V gives CDR1 SGHVS, CDR2 FQNEAQ. V was clipped by 1 base and J by 5 bases, with 17 bases between them. DNA of the CDR3: TGTGCCAGCAGCTTAGAGCCTTACGGCGCGAGTACTGAAGCTTTCTTT. Its protein is CASSLEPYGASTEAFF. The whole variable domain, filled in from reference TRBV7-8 and TRBJ1-1, reads GAGVSQSPRYKVAKRGQDVALRCDPISGHVSLFWYQQALGQGPEFLTYFQNEAQLDKSGLPSDRFFAERPEGSVSTLKIQRTQQEDSAVYLCASSLEPYGASTEAFFGQGTRLTVV.

CDR3 loop: CASSYVYGYTF. The CDR3 DNA follows: TGTGCCAGCAGTTACGTCTATGGCTACACCTTC. The chain employs TRBV28 and TRBJ1-2, with no clear D. Germline assignment: CDR1 MDHEN and CDR2 SYDVKM. The CDR3 contains 11 residues. The V gene lost 4 bases and the J gene lost 4 bases, with 4 bases spanning the gap.

This chain links TRBV13 with TRBJ2-3; D assignment may be TRBD1 or TRBD2 (5 bases each). The V gene's germline CDR1 is PRHDT and CDR2 FYEKMQ (reference sequence). The CDR3 totals 16 residues. V was cut by 2 bases and J by 2 bases, with 14 bases left in between. The DNA for the CDR3 is TGTGCCAGCAGCTTATGGACTCAGGGTCCCACAGATACGCAGTATTTT. Translating gives CASSLWTQGPTDTQYF.

The chain joins TRBV13 to TRBJ2-5; weak D call: TRBD2 (7 bases). This CDR3 is built from 15 residues. V dropped 5 bases and J dropped 3 bases, with 16 bases sitting between them. CDR1 is PRHDT, CDR2 FYEKMQ, per germline (reference sequence). CDR3: CASSPPLGGEETQYF. CDR3 in DNA: TGTGCCAGCAGCCCCCCGTTAGGGGGGGAAGAGACCCAGTACTTC.

This chain joins TRBV27 and TRBJ2-3; TRBD2 aligns across 8 bases. The CDR3 sequence is 18 residues long. With 3 bases clipped from V and 0 bases from J, the junction kept 11 bases outside the gene matches. Germline assignment: CDR1 MNHEY and CDR2 SMNVEV (reference sequence). The CDR3 region is CASSLTSAHLTSTDTQYF. The CDR3 region has the DNA TGTGCCAGCAGTTTGACTAGCGCCCATTTGACTAGCACAGATACGCAGTATTTT.

Remarks on this clone: The same CDR3 arises from other DNA sequences in this sample as well. The rearrangement uses TRBV14 and TRBJ1-1; unclear D gene. Trimming pared 4 bases from V and 1 base from J, leaving 4 bases between. This CDR3 region has 12 residues. Germline loops: CDR1 SGHDN, CDR2 FVKESK. CDR3 region: CASSLPNTEAFF. In DNA form, the CDR3 reads TGTGCCAGCAGCCTTCCGAACACTGAAGCTTTCTTT.

V and J are TRBV7-8 and TRBJ2-5; the D is unclear. V lost 6 bases and J 5 bases, leaving 7 bases between the germline ends. The CDR3 has 11 residues. Germline V gene sequence: CDR1 SGHVS, CDR2 FQNEAQ. The CDR3 DNA follows: TGTGCCAGCAGTTACGAGGAGACCCAGTACTTC. Residues: CASSYEETQYF.

The chain recombines TRBV28 with TRBJ1-3; D gene uncertain. The V gene lost 1 base and the J gene lost 0 bases, with 4 bases spanning the gap. Per the germline V gene, CDR1 is MDHEN and CDR2 is SYDVKM. The CDR3 consists of 14 residues. The CDR3 sequence: CASSLYVSGNTIYF. The CDR3 DNA sequence: TGTGCCAGCAGTTTATATGTCTCTGGAAACACCATATATTTT.